These T cell receptor beta chains were read from a single sample in a study of blood T cell repertoires in COVID-19. Repertoires were generated with immunoSEQ multiplex PCR, while TCRdb's copy carries only in-frame clones and drops some. The top ten hold roughly 13% of the sample, which has around 75,000 clones, over 80% seen once. Sequenced: peripheral blood. These receptors all come from a man aged 50 to 59 with COVID-19, enrolled during active disease. Both conserved end residues are part of each CDR3. Fields, in order: J gene, D gene, V gene, clone size, CDR3 protein, CDR3 DNA. A D gene is named only where the DNA matches it firmly. Size tells how often a clone was seen (once, few, many) or the class of an expanded clone, and some rows leave it out.

TRBJ2-7 NA TRBV5-4 NA CASSLKGAYEQYF TGTGCCAGCAGCTTAAAGGGGGCCTACGAGCAGTACTTC
TRBJ2-5 TRBD2 TRBV19 NA CASSIGLAGPGTQYF TGTGCCAGTAGTATTGGACTAGCGGGGCCCGGGACCCAGTACTTC
TRBJ2-1 TRBD2 TRBV5-4 once CASSSGTSGTSSYNEQFF TGTGCCAGCAGCTCCGGGACTAGCGGGACGAGCTCCTACAATGAGCAGTTCTTC
TRBJ1-2 TRBD1 TRBV9 NA CASSATGLSGYTF TGTGCCAGCAGCGCGACAGGGTTGAGTGGCTACACCTTC
TRBJ1-5 NA TRBV30 NA CAWQGNRNQPQHF TGTGCCTGGCAGGGTAATCGCAATCAGCCCCAGCATTTT
TRBJ1-1 TRBD1 TRBV2 once CASRTGTGKPEAFF TGTGCCAGCCGGACGGGGACAGGAAAGCCTGAAGCTTTCTTT
TRBJ2-2 NA TRBV6-5 once CASPRPNTGELFF TGTGCCAGCCCGAGGCCGAACACCGGGGAGCTGTTTTTT
TRBJ1-4 NA TRBV5-6 NA CASGSVSTREKLFF TGTGCCAGCGGTTCTGTTTCGACGCGGGAAAAACTGTTTTTT
TRBJ1-2 TRBD1 TRBV28 NA CASRVDRGRNGYTF TGTGCCAGCAGGGTGGACAGGGGGCGGAATGGCTACACCTTC
TRBJ2-4 TRBD2 TRBV27 NA CASSLLAGGIQYF TGTGCCAGCAGTTTACTAGCGGGGGGGATTCAGTACTTC
TRBJ1-5 NA TRBV24-1 few CATSEGGREFHF TGTGCCACCAGTGAGGGAGGTCGGGAATTCCATTTT
TRBJ1-1 NA TRBV4-2 NA CASSPELGEAFF TGTGCCAGCAGCCCAGAACTCGGTGAAGCTTTCTTT
TRBJ2-3 TRBD1 TRBV2 NA CASSKGGTGFLDTQYF TGTGCCAGCAGCAAGGGGGGGACAGGGTTTTTAGATACGCAGTATTTT
TRBJ1-4 TRBD1 TRBV13 NA CASSWGQGVREKLFF TGTGCCAGCAGCTGGGGACAGGGGGTACGGGAAAAACTGTTTTTT
TRBJ1-2 NA TRBV28 once CASSLFRGVDGYTF TGTGCCAGCAGTTTATTTCGGGGGGTGGATGGCTACACCTTC
TRBJ1-1 TRBD1 TRBV28 NA CASSPGGSGPEAFF TGTGCCAGCAGCCCAGGGGGGAGTGGCCCTGAAGCTTTCTTT
TRBJ1-1 TRBD1 TRBV29-1 once CSGTGNTEAFF TGCAGCGGGACAGGGAACACTGAAGCTTTCTTT
TRBJ1-2 NA TRBV30 few CAWREGTANYGYTF TGTGCCTGGAGGGAGGGGACGGCTAACTATGGCTACACCTTC
TRBJ1-6 NA TRBV7-2 NA CASSLSRVLNSPLHF TGTGCCAGCAGCTTATCCAGGGTACTTAATTCACCCCTCCACTTT
TRBJ1-6 TRBD1 TRBV30 NA CAWSRQGYSPLHF TGTGCCTGGAGCCGACAGGGCTATTCACCCCTCCACTTT
TRBJ2-1 TRBD2 TRBV4-1 NA CASSQRVGAGGTYNEQFF TGCGCCAGCAGCCAAAGGGTCGGGGCGGGAGGCACCTACAATGAGCAGTTCTTC
TRBJ2-2 TRBD1 TRBV7-2 once CASGQGALNTGELFF TGTGCCTCTGGACAGGGGGCCCTTAACACCGGGGAGCTGTTTTTT
TRBJ1-2 NA TRBV2 once CASSEGKGIYGYTF TGTGCCAGCAGTGAAGGAAAGGGGATTTATGGCTACACCTTC
TRBJ2-5 NA TRBV5-8 NA CASSLKRVSGETQYF TGTGCCAGCAGCTTGAAGCGGGTCTCAGGAGAGACCCAGTACTTC
TRBJ2-1 TRBD2 TRBV7-3 NA CASSLLADLRHEQFF TGTGCCAGCAGCTTACTAGCGGACCTGCGGCATGAGCAGTTCTTC
TRBJ2-1 TRBD2 TRBV19 NA CASSIVRAGGVSYNEQFF TGTGCCAGTAGTATAGTTCGAGCGGGAGGGGTGTCCTACAATGAGCAGTTCTTC
TRBJ2-3 TRBD2 TRBV5-1 NA CASSGTGTSGRSGTQYF TGCGCCAGCAGCGGAACCGGGACTAGCGGGAGGTCCGGTACGCAGTATTTT
TRBJ1-4 TRBD1 TRBV7-2 NA CASSPLGTGQEKLFF TGTGCCAGCAGCCCCCTGGGGACAGGGCAGGAAAAACTGTTTTTT
TRBJ2-4 NA TRBV30 few CAWTPLEFGAKNIQYF TGTGCCTGGACCCCCTTGGAGTTTGGAGCCAAAAACATTCAGTACTTC
TRBJ1-6 NA TRBV5-1 once CASSQRTADTPLHF TGCGCCAGCAGCCAGAGGACAGCCGACACACCCCTCCACTTT
TRBJ2-5 TRBD2 TRBV5-1 NA CASKLAGEETQYF TGCGCCAGCAAGTTAGCGGGGGAAGAGACCCAGTACTTC
TRBJ1-5 NA TRBV5-5 NA CASSSGLGNQPQHF TGTGCCAGCAGCTCGGGACTGGGGAATCAGCCCCAGCATTTT
TRBJ2-3 TRBD1 TRBV7-2 NA CASSPTGQTTDTQYF TGTGCCAGCAGCCCAACGGGACAGACTACAGATACGCAGTATTTT